This T cell receptor (beta chain) appears in the sequencing data of a study of cytomegalovirus exposure and HLA in healthy donors. A multiplex PCR was run with 60 Vbeta primers and 13 Jbeta primers. Clones were sequenced by immunoSEQ multiplex PCR, and TCRdb holds only the in-frame ones, with some missing. The sample has 150,000 or so clones; the top ten hold over 1%. This receptor was identified in a woman in her sixties in good health and CMV-seronegative. The material sequenced was PBMCs.

The CDR3: CSAGDREQYF. The CDR3 bases are TGCAGTGCTGGGGACAGAGAGCAGTACTTC. The V call is TRBV20-1, the J call TRBJ2-7; 7 bases map to TRBD1. This CDR3 has 10 amino acids. The V gene's germline CDR1 is DFQATT and CDR2 SNEGSKA (reference sequence). Losses at the gene ends were 5 bases for V and 7 bases for J; bases not matched to a gene: 2.